One sample yielded the 32 T cell receptor beta chains listed below, sequenced in a study of blood T cells in healthy people across ages. It was with a sample-barcoded 5' primer and a J-beta primer mix that a second PCR of roughly 6 to 12 cycles was run. From the 5' RACE reads, TCRdb called clonotypes with MiXCR, one entry per CDR3 protein. Of about 1.4 million distinct CDR3 sequences listed, 59% were seen once; the top ten hold more than 6%. The sample comprised blood. All receptors come from a man aged 18 to 29 in good health.

The rearrangement joins TRBV6-1 to TRBJ1-5, with D unresolved. The CDR3 has 15 amino acids. Trimming stripped 5 bases from V and 0 bases from J, with 11 bases between. The V gene's germline CDR1 is MNHNS and CDR2 SASEGT. CDR3 nucleotides: TGTGCCAGCAGTCGGGAGTCTTATAGCAATCAGCCCCAGCATTTT. Translating it yields CASSRESYSNQPQHF.

The V gene is TRBV6-1, the J gene TRBJ2-1; 8 bases agree with TRBD2. Losses at the gene ends were 3 bases for V and 4 bases for J; bases not matched to a gene: 8. CDR1 MNHNS and CDR2 SASEGT come from the germline V gene. The CDR3 has 16 amino acids. The CDR3 here is CASSDLGGGRYNEQFF. CDR3 coding DNA: TGTGCCAGCAGTGACTTAGGAGGCGGGAGGTACAATGAGCAGTTCTTC.

The CDR3 loop is CASSPYQREPGELFF. CDR3 DNA sequence: TGCGCCAGCAGCCCGTATCAGCGGGAGCCTGGGGAGCTGTTTTTT. This chain joins TRBV5-1 and TRBJ2-2, with 8 bases identical to TRBD2. The trim removed 4 bases at V and 8 bases at J, leaving 10 bases unmatched. This CDR3 is built from 15 residues. Per germline, CDR1 SGHRS and CDR2 YFSETQ.

V and J are TRBV2 and TRBJ2-1; D is unclear. Germline CDR1 is SNHLY and CDR2 is FYNNEI. CDR3 length equals 12 residues. Between the trimmed V and J ends, which lost 8 bases and 7 bases, there was a span of 12 bases. The DNA of the CDR3 is TGTGCCAGCGGAGTTACGAGGAATGAGCAGTTCTTC. This translates into CASGVTRNEQFF.

This clonotype was detected only once. V usage is TRBV2 and J usage is TRBJ1-5; TRBD1 might be the D (5 bases). Germline V gene sequence: CDR1 SNHLY, CDR2 FYNNEI. Trimming shortened V by 1 base and J by 4 bases, and 11 bases separated the two germline ends. There are 15 residues in the CDR3. The CDR3 bases are TGTGCCAGCAGTGAAGAGGCAGGGAGAAATCAGCCCCAGCATTTT. It specifies CASSEEAGRNQPQHF.

The chain combines TRBV27 with TRBJ2-5, with TRBD1 matching over 7 bases. The V gene's germline CDR1 is MNHEY and CDR2 SMNVEV (reference sequence). The CDR3 loop spans 16 amino acids. V lost 0 bases to trimming and J lost 4 bases; unmatched junction nucleotides: 8. The CDR3 DNA follows: TGTGCCAGCAGTTTATCTGGGCAGGGGGTCGCAGAGACCCAGTACTTC. Protein sequence: CASSLSGQGVAETQYF.

The chain's CDR3 is CAISESGTSGIYEQYF. CDR3 DNA: TGTGCCATCAGTGAGTCCGGGACTAGCGGGATCTACGAGCAGTACTTC. J is TRBJ2-7 and V is TRBV10-3; 13 positions match TRBD2. J lost 3 bases, V lost 0 bases, and 2 bases had no gene match. Per the germline V gene, CDR1 is ENHRY and CDR2 is SYGVKD. The CDR3 covers 16 residues.

The rearrangement links TRBV5-6 to TRBJ2-1; D gene uncertain. This CDR3 region has 17 residues. Germline lookup yields CDR1 SGHDT and CDR2 YYEEEE. V was clipped by 3 bases and J by 0 bases, with 16 bases between them. DNA of the CDR3: TGTGCCAGCAGCTACCCGCTCGACTCGAGCTCCTACAATGAGCAGTTCTTC. As protein: CASSYPLDSSSYNEQFF.

The chain carries TRBV29-1 and TRBJ2-1; D ambiguous. The V gene's germline CDR1 is SQVTM and CDR2 ANQGSEA. The CDR3 covers 12 residues. V lost 3 bases and J lost 5, with 8 bases in between. The CDR3 DNA reads TGCAGCGTTGAGCCGAGACACAATGAGCAGTTCTTC. Amino acids: CSVEPRHNEQFF.

The V call is TRBV29-1, the J call TRBJ2-7; 7 bases map to TRBD1. The CDR3 is 13 amino acids. The V segment lost 6 bases and the J segment 3 bases; nucleotides outside the gene matches: 8. Germline V lookup: CDR1 SQVTM, CDR2 ANQGSEA. CDR3 protein: CSVTIQGDYEQYF. The CDR3 DNA is TGCAGCGTAACCATTCAGGGGGACTACGAGCAGTACTTC.

This clonotype was seen ten or more times. The chain has TRBV15 and TRBJ2-2, with no clear D. The CDR3 spans 13 residues. V lost 5 bases and J lost 7, with 11 bases in between. Per germline, CDR1 LNHNV and CDR2 YYDKDF (reference sequence). CDR3 coding DNA: TGTGCCACCAGCGGCCGCAATAACGGGGAGCTGTTTTTT. It codes for CATSGRNNGELFF.

The rearrangement joins TRBV6-2 or TRBV6-3 to TRBJ2-1, with 10 bases matching TRBD2. This CDR3 comprises 14 residues. CDR1 MNHEY and CDR2 SVGEGT come from the germline V gene. J gave up 4 bases and V 5 bases, and 2 bases lay outside the gene matches. The CDR3 protein is CASSKGLAYNEQFF. CDR3 sequence (DNA): TGTGCCAGCAGTAAGGGACTAGCGTACAATGAGCAGTTCTTC.

This clonotype is a singleton in its sample. The DNA for the CDR3 is TGTGCCAGTAGCTCTGGGCCCGCGAGCTCCTATAATTCACCCCTCCACTTT. It specifies CASSSGPASSYNSPLHF. V usage is TRBV19 and J usage is TRBJ1-6; unclear D gene. Germline V CDR1 and CDR2: LNHDA, SQIVND (reference sequence). V was cut by 6 bases and J by 0 bases, with 15 bases left in between. This CDR3 region has 17 residues.

The chain carries TRBV21-1 and TRBJ2-7. TRBV21-1 is a known pseudogene. The CDR3 consists of 15 residues. The CDR3 spells CASSAVRRESYEQYF. For the CDR3, the DNA is TGTGCCAGCAGTGCCGTCAGGAGGGAGTCCTACGAGCAGTACTTC.

This clonotype was seen many times. The chain has TRBV13 and TRBJ2-7; 9 bases are a match to TRBD1. Per germline, CDR1 PRHDT and CDR2 FYEKMQ (reference sequence). CDR3 length equals 14 residues. Losses at the gene ends were 6 bases for V and 3 bases for J; bases not matched to a gene: 6. The CDR3 nucleotides read TGTGCCAGCAGTCCCCCGGGACAGGGCTACGAGCAGTACTTC. Translation gives CASSPPGQGYEQYF. Combining the CDR3 with reference TRBV13 and TRBJ2-7 gives the whole variable domain AAGVIQSPRHLIKEKRETATLKCYPIPRHDTVYWYQQGPGQDPQFLISFYEKMQSDKGSIPDRFSAQQFSDYHSELNMSSLELGDSALYFCASSPPGQGYEQYFGPGTRLTVT.

The rearrangement links TRBV6-5 to TRBJ2-4; 8 nucleotides agree with TRBD2. The end of the DNA fits TRBJ2-5 better, so the J call may be wrong. The CDR3 runs 15 residues. The germline gives CDR1 MNHEY, CDR2 SVGAGI. CDR3 region: CASSLGPAGVETQYF. The CDR3 DNA reads as TGTGCCAGCAGTCTCGGTCCAGCGGGAGTGGAGACCCAGTACTTC.

The CDR3 DNA follows: TGTGCCAGCAGTGACGCAGGTTACAATGAGCAGTTCTTC. Protein product: CASSDAGYNEQFF. This sequence joins TRBV6-1 and TRBJ2-1, with D hard to call. Germline V gene data show CDR1 as MNHNS and CDR2 as SASEGT. The CDR3 runs 13 residues. Trimming removed 3 bases at V and 4 bases at J, with 7 bases between.

This sequence joins TRBV7-9 and TRBJ1-2, with 7 bases identical to TRBD1. The trim removed 6 bases at V and 8 bases at J, leaving 12 bases unmatched. CDR1 and CDR2 from the germline V gene are SEHNR and FQNEAQ (reference sequence). The CDR3 covers 14 residues. The CDR3 reads CASRDEQGYEGYTF. The CDR3 nucleotides are TGTGCCAGCAGAGACGAACAGGGGTATGAAGGCTACACCTTC.

V is TRBV13 and J is TRBJ2-7, with 8 positions matching TRBD1. CDR1 and CDR2 from the germline V gene are PRHDT and FYEKMQ (reference sequence). Trimming at V came to 5 bases and at J to 3 bases, leaving 6 bases not matched to a gene. The CDR3 runs 14 residues. CDR3 amino acids: CASSQGQANYEQYF. In DNA, the CDR3 is TGTGCCAGCAGCCAGGGACAGGCGAACTACGAGCAGTACTTC.

The chain is built from TRBV7-9 and TRBJ2-7; 9 bases map to TRBD2. CDR1 is SEHNR, CDR2 FQNEAQ, per germline (reference sequence). This CDR3 spans 16 amino acids. J lost 1 base, V lost 0 bases, and 4 bases had no gene match. The CDR3 sequence is CASSLAPLAGSYEQYF. The DNA for the CDR3 is TGTGCCAGCAGCTTAGCTCCTCTAGCGGGATCCTACGAGCAGTACTTC.

As DNA, the CDR3 is TGCAGTGCTAGAGCACCCCTCCGGACAGGGGACGAGCAGTACTTC. Protein: CSARAPLRTGDEQYF. This sequence joins TRBV20-1 and TRBJ2-4; the match to TRBD1 covers 9 bases. The J call is doubtful: the DNA matches TRBJ2-7 better. CDR3 size: 15 residues. Looked up from germline, CDR1 is DFQATT and CDR2 is SNEGSKA (reference sequence).

This clonotype has just one count. V is TRBV28 and J is TRBJ2-2; D is undetermined. CDR3 length equals 14 residues. V lost 7 bases and J 0 bases, leaving 9 bases between the germline ends. From germline, CDR1 is MDHEN and CDR2 SYDVKM. Here the CDR3 reads CASKALANTGELFF. The CDR3 DNA reads as TGTGCCAGCAAGGCACTCGCGAACACCGGGGAGCTGTTTTTT. Based on the CDR3 plus reference TRBV28 and TRBJ2-2, the full variable domain is DVKVTQSSRYLVKRTGEKVFLECVQDMDHENMFWYRQDPGLGLRLIYFSYDVKMKEKGDIPEGYSVSREKKERFSLILESASTNQTSMYLCASKALANTGELFFGEGSRLTVL.

J is TRBJ2-1 and V is TRBV5-1, with D possibly matching TRBD2 (7 bases). The germline gives CDR1 SGHRS, CDR2 YFSETQ. The CDR3 length is 16 residues. V gave up 4 bases and J gave up 5 bases, with 19 bases separating them. The CDR3 DNA follows: TGCGCCAGCAGCCCCGCCCGGGGGGCGGTTGACAATGAGCAGTTCTTC. Translation gives CASSPARGAVDNEQFF.

Written as DNA, the CDR3 is TGCAGCGGGGTAGGGAGCCTTCGCGATGAGCAGTTCTTC. This translates into CSGVGSLRDEQFF. The chain carries TRBV29-1 and TRBJ2-1, with D possibly matching TRBD2 (5 bases). Trimming took off 7 bases at V and 8 bases at J, with 18 bases between the two ends. The CDR3 runs 13 residues. The germline gives CDR1 SQVTM, CDR2 ANQGSEA.

The rearrangement joins TRBV4-2 to TRBJ1-1; D gene ambiguous. Germline CDR1 is LGHNA and CDR2 is YNFKEQ. With 4 bases removed from V and 4 bases from J, the gap between germline ends came to 7 bases. CDR3 length: 12 amino acids. The CDR3 DNA follows: TGTGCCAGCAGCCCCGAGTCCACTGAAGCTTTCTTT. Protein sequence: CASSPESTEAFF.

V gene TRBV2 combines with J gene TRBJ1-1; D ambiguous. The germline gives CDR1 SNHLY, CDR2 FYNNEI. V gave up 7 bases and J gave up 1 base, with 7 bases separating them. This CDR3 spans 12 amino acids. The CDR3 reads CASIGGNTEAFF. CDR3 nucleotide sequence: TGTGCCAGCATCGGCGGGAACACTGAAGCTTTCTTT.

This chain joins TRBV21-1 and TRBJ2-1; the listed D gene, TRBD2, was not tested against the DNA. TRBV21-1 is annotated as a pseudogene. CDR3 length equals 15 residues. CDR3 sequence (DNA): TGTGCCAGCAGTACCGGGACTAGCGGCAACTTTGAGCAGTTCTTC. This translates into CASSTGTSGNFEQFF.

V and J are TRBV4-1 and TRBJ2-7, with 8 nucleotides matching TRBD2. The CDR3 loop spans 15 amino acids. The germline V gene has CDR1 MGHRA and CDR2 YSYEKL. J lost 0 bases, V lost 3 bases, and 4 bases had no gene match. CDR3 residues: CASSQLAGFSYEQYF. DNA for the CDR3: TGCGCCAGCAGCCAGCTAGCGGGTTTCTCCTACGAGCAGTACTTC.

The chain joins TRBV12-3 or TRBV12-4 to TRBJ2-6, with 12 bases that match TRBD2. The J segment lost 1 base and the V segment lost 5 bases, leaving 3 bases of the junction unmatched. The length of the CDR3 is 17 residues. The CDR3 loop is CASSILAGGSGANVLTF. The DNA for the CDR3 is TGTGCCAGCAGTATACTAGCGGGGGGTTCTGGGGCCAACGTCCTGACTTTC.

The rearrangement uses TRBV14 and TRBJ1-2; 8 bases align to TRBD1. This CDR3 has 15 amino acids. V shed 5 bases, J shed 1 base, and the junction held 6 bases outside the gene matches. Germline CDR1 SGHDN, CDR2 FVKESK. CDR3 in amino acids: CASSGGQDHNYGYTF. Written as DNA, the CDR3 is TGTGCCAGCAGCGGGGGACAGGACCATAACTATGGCTACACCTTC.

This rearrangement joins TRBV7-9 to TRBJ2-1; D is possibly TRBD1 or TRBD2 (5 bases each). The CDR3 is 15 amino acids. Germline CDR1 reads SEHNR; CDR2 reads FQNEAQ (reference sequence). The germline V and J ends were trimmed by 2 bases and 8 bases, with 16 bases remaining between them. CDR3 residues: CASSLYGTLGDEQFF. CDR3 DNA: TGTGCCAGCAGCTTATATGGGACCCTGGGGGATGAGCAGTTCTTC.

The rearrangement joins TRBV3-1 to TRBJ1-4; no clear D gene. The ends were cut back, 3 bases at V and 7 bases at J, with 15 bases in the middle. In germline, CDR1 is LGHDT, CDR2 YNNKEL (reference sequence). The CDR3 length is 15 residues. The CDR3 DNA reads TGTGCCAGCAGCCACCTTTTAAACACTGGTGAAAAACTGTTTTTT. It codes for CASSHLLNTGEKLFF.